This is a list of T cell receptor beta chains from one sample in a study of post-analysis software for immune sequencing data. One entry per CDR3 protein results from TCRdb running MiXCR on the PCR reads. This table has hundreds of thousands of distinct CDR3 sequences, approximately 53% appearing once. Sequenced material: blood. These receptors came from a girl between 5 and 17 years old with multiple sclerosis. Both conserved end residues are part of each CDR3. A D gene is named only where the DNA matches it firmly. A clone size is listed for some rows: how often the clone was seen (once, few, many), or a class if it is expanded.

D: NA
V: TRBV29-1
J: TRBJ2-7
size: few
length: 17
CDR3: CTPTVGSGPGKPYEQYF
DNA: TGCACCCCGACCGTAGGGTCCGGGCCCGGAAAACCCTACGAGCAGTACTTC

D: NA
V: TRBV5-1
J: TRBJ2-3
size: NA
length: 14
CDR3: CASSLGQDTDTQYF
DNA: TGCGCCAGCAGCTTGGGACAGGACACAGATACGCAGTATTTT

D: NA
V: TRBV13
J: TRBJ1-5
size: few
length: 15
CDR3: CASSLGGFRNQPQHF
DNA: TGTGCCAGCAGCTTAGGAGGATTCAGGAATCAGCCCCAGCATTTT

D: NA
V: TRBV5-1
J: TRBJ2-1
size: few
length: 15
CDR3: CASNRDSPSYNEQFF
DNA: TGCGCCAGCAACCGCGACAGTCCTTCCTACAATGAGCAGTTCTTC

D: TRBD1
V: TRBV27
J: TRBJ2-7
size: NA
length: 14
CDR3: CASSPGTGWYEQYF
DNA: TGTGCCAGCAGTCCAGGGACAGGCTGGTACGAGCAGTACTTC

D: TRBD1
V: TRBV5-1
J: TRBJ1-1
size: NA
length: 16
CDR3: CASSHEETGLNTEAFF
DNA: TGCGCCAGCAGCCACGAAGAGACAGGGCTGAACACTGAAGCTTTCTTT

D: NA
V: TRBV10-2
J: TRBJ1-2
size: few
length: 14
CDR3: CASSEGQTNYGYTF
DNA: TGCGCCAGCAGTGAAGGACAGACTAACTATGGCTACACCTTC

D: NA
V: TRBV12-3/TRBV12-4
J: TRBJ2-4
size: few
length: 12
CDR3: CASSPALNIQYF
DNA: TGTGCCAGCTCCCCCGCGCTCAACATTCAGTACTTC

D: TRBD1
V: TRBV28
J: TRBJ2-7
size: NA
length: 14
CDR3: CASSKGQGGDEQYF
DNA: TGTGCCAGCAGCAAAGGACAGGGGGGCGACGAGCAGTACTTC

D: TRBD1
V: TRBV7-3
J: TRBJ1-2
size: few
length: 19
CDR3: CASSPGIRAATGINYGYTF
DNA: TGTGCCAGCAGCCCGGGGATTCGGGCGGCGACAGGGATTAACTATGGCTACACCTTC

D: NA
V: TRBV4-2
J: TRBJ1-2
size: few
length: 12
CDR3: CASSLGLDGYTF
DNA: TGTGCCAGCAGCCTCGGATTGGATGGCTACACCTTC

D: NA
V: TRBV7-9
J: TRBJ1-3
size: NA
length: 17
CDR3: CASSFTPRGLVGNTIYF
DNA: TGTGCCAGCAGCTTTACCCCACGGGGGCTGGTAGGAAACACCATATATTTT

D: NA
V: TRBV20-1
J: TRBJ2-7
size: NA
length: 16
CDR3: CSARDIKHPRHYEQYF
DNA: TGCAGTGCTAGAGACATCAAACACCCGCGGCACTACGAGCAGTACTTC

D: NA
V: TRBV7-9
J: TRBJ2-7
size: NA
length: 18
CDR3: CASSSYRGQPGPNYEQYF
DNA: TGTGCCAGCAGCTCATACCGAGGACAGCCGGGACCCAACTACGAGCAGTACTTC

D: TRBD2
V: TRBV28
J: TRBJ2-7
size: NA
length: 14
CDR3: CASSTAAGGYEQYF
DNA: TGTGCCAGCAGTACCGCGGCGGGGGGCTACGAGCAGTACTTC

D: NA
V: TRBV6-5
J: TRBJ2-7
size: NA
length: 14
CDR3: CASSSVPGAYEQYF
DNA: TGTGCCAGCAGTAGCGTCCCGGGGGCCTACGAGCAGTACTTC

D: NA
V: TRBV9
J: TRBJ2-4
size: NA
length: 12
CDR3: CASSVENAIQYF
DNA: TGTGCCAGCAGCGTAGAAAATGCCATTCAGTACTTC

D: NA
V: TRBV6-5
J: TRBJ2-7
size: NA
length: 13
CDR3: CATRRAGGDEQYF
DNA: TGTGCCACACGGCGGGCAGGGGGGGACGAGCAGTACTTC

D: NA
V: TRBV7-9
J: TRBJ1-2
size: NA
length: 14
CDR3: CASSLAGVAGGYTF
DNA: TGTGCCAGCAGCTTAGCGGGTGTAGCCGGGGGCTACACCTTC

D: TRBD1
V: TRBV5-1
J: TRBJ2-1
size: NA
length: 17
CDR3: CASSFSGAGGSYNEQFF
DNA: TGCGCCAGCAGCTTCTCCGGTGCAGGGGGATCCTACAATGAGCAGTTCTTC

D: TRBD2
V: TRBV15
J: TRBJ2-4
size: NA
length: 15
CDR3: CATSREAGRENIQYF
DNA: TGTGCCACCAGCAGAGAAGCAGGGAGGGAAAACATTCAGTACTTC

D: NA
V: TRBV29-1
J: TRBJ2-7
size: few
length: 13
CDR3: CSVELPSSYEQYF
DNA: TGCAGCGTTGAGTTACCGAGCTCCTACGAGCAGTACTTC

D: NA
V: TRBV3-1
J: TRBJ1-2
size: NA
length: 11
CDR3: CASSQVGGYTF
DNA: TGTGCCAGCAGCCAAGTGGGAGGCTACACCTTC

D: NA
V: TRBV5-5
J: TRBJ1-1
size: NA
length: 15
CDR3: CASSLFGAPNTEAFF
DNA: TGTGCCAGCAGCTTGTTTGGGGCGCCGAACACTGAAGCTTTCTTT

D: TRBD1
V: TRBV6-5
J: TRBJ2-7
size: NA
length: 15
CDR3: CASWPGTGITYEQYF
DNA: TGTGCCAGCTGGCCTGGGACAGGCATTACCTACGAGCAGTACTTC

D: TRBD2
V: TRBV28
J: TRBJ2-1
size: NA
length: 15
CDR3: CASKISGSSYNEQFF
DNA: TGTGCCAGCAAAATAAGCGGGAGCTCCTACAATGAGCAGTTCTTC

D: NA
V: TRBV7-3
J: TRBJ2-1
size: NA
length: 18
CDR3: CASSLALDDRTRYNEQFF
DNA: TGTGCCAGCAGCTTGGCCCTAGACGACCGAACGAGGTACAATGAGCAGTTCTTC

D: NA
V: TRBV5-1
J: TRBJ2-7
size: few
length: 15
CDR3: CASSLGHDGTYEQYF
DNA: TGCGCCAGCAGCTTGGGACACGACGGGACCTACGAGCAGTACTTC

D: NA
V: TRBV5-1
J: TRBJ2-3
size: NA
length: 15
CDR3: CASNLDGRRTDTQYF
DNA: TGCGCCAGCAACTTGGACGGGAGACGCACAGATACGCAGTATTTT

D: NA
V: TRBV5-5
J: TRBJ2-7
size: NA
length: 15
CDR3: CASSLASRPPYEQYF
DNA: TGTGCCAGCAGCTTGGCCTCGAGGCCACCCTACGAGCAGTACTTC

D: NA
V: TRBV29-1
J: TRBJ2-3
size: few
length: 18
CDR3: CSVEGPLLGGPSTDTQYF
DNA: TGCAGCGTTGAAGGCCCACTTTTAGGGGGGCCTAGCACAGATACGCAGTATTTT

D: TRBD2
V: TRBV7-6
J: TRBJ2-1
size: NA
length: 18
CDR3: CASSLNGYSGGGYNEQFF
DNA: TGTGCCAGCAGCTTAAACGGCTATAGCGGGGGGGGATACAATGAGCAGTTCTTC

D: NA
V: TRBV21-1
J: TRBJ2-7
size: NA
length: 16
CDR3: CASSKLGLETSYEQYF
DNA: TGTGCCAGCAGCAAATTAGGACTTGAGACCTCCTACGAGCAGTACTTC

D: NA
V: TRBV12-3/TRBV12-4
J: TRBJ2-5
size: few
length: 13
CDR3: CASSFPDQETQYF
DNA: TGTGCCAGCAGTTTTCCCGATCAAGAGACCCAGTACTTC

D: NA
V: TRBV21-1
J: TRBJ2-1
size: NA
length: 17
CDR3: CASSPPSGGPLYNEQFF
DNA: TGTGCCAGCAGCCCCCCTAGCGGGGGGCCTCTCTACAATGAGCAGTTCTTC

D: TRBD2
V: TRBV20-1
J: TRBJ2-1
size: few
length: 14
CDR3: CSAAWREGGNEQFF
DNA: TGCAGTGCCGCCTGGCGGGAGGGAGGTAATGAGCAGTTCTTC

D: NA
V: TRBV12-3/TRBV12-4
J: TRBJ2-5
size: NA
length: 12
CDR3: CASSQSRETQYF
DNA: TGTGCCAGCAGCCAATCGCGGGAGACCCAGTACTTC

D: NA
V: TRBV5-1
J: TRBJ2-3
size: NA
length: 16
CDR3: CASSPGGTRSTDTQYF
DNA: TGCGCCAGCAGCCCCGGCGGGACCCGTAGTACAGATACGCAGTATTTT

D: NA
V: TRBV10-3
J: TRBJ2-3
size: NA
length: 15
CDR3: CAISEIPGPSDTQYF
DNA: TGTGCCATCAGTGAAATTCCAGGGCCTTCAGATACGCAGTATTTT

D: TRBD1
V: TRBV6-5
J: TRBJ2-2
size: NA
length: 15
CDR3: CASSRDSANTGELFF
DNA: TGTGCCAGCAGCAGGGACAGCGCGAACACCGGGGAGCTGTTTTTT

D: TRBD1
V: TRBV3-1
J: TRBJ2-5
size: few
length: 15
CDR3: CASSFGDRAGETQYF
DNA: TGTGCCAGCAGCTTCGGGGACAGGGCCGGCGAGACCCAGTACTTC

D: TRBD1
V: TRBV5-1
J: TRBJ2-5
size: NA
length: 15
CDR3: CASSLGNPGQSVQYF
DNA: TGCGCCAGCAGCTTGGGCAATCCGGGACAGTCAGTGCAGTACTTC

D: TRBD1
V: TRBV20-1
J: TRBJ1-6
size: NA
length: 14
CDR3: CSAMGQGLYSPLHF
DNA: TGCAGTGCTATGGGACAGGGGCTTTATTCACCCCTCCACTTT

D: TRBD1
V: TRBV5-1
J: TRBJ2-1
size: NA
length: 15
CDR3: CASFDRGITYNEQFF
DNA: TGCGCCAGCTTTGACAGGGGGATTACTTACAATGAGCAGTTCTTC

D: NA
V: TRBV5-1
J: TRBJ1-1
size: NA
length: 16
CDR3: CASSLDGMYVNTEAFF
DNA: TGCGCCAGCAGCTTAGACGGGATGTACGTGAACACTGAAGCTTTCTTT

D: TRBD1
V: TRBV29-1
J: TRBJ2-1
size: NA
length: 15
CDR3: CSVAGVGQGGNEQFF
DNA: TGCAGCGTCGCAGGTGTGGGACAGGGTGGGAATGAGCAGTTCTTC

D: TRBD1
V: TRBV29-1
J: TRBJ2-7
size: few
length: 14
CDR3: CSVPTGTGGNEQYF
DNA: TGCAGCGTTCCTACCGGGACAGGGGGCAACGAGCAGTACTTC

D: TRBD1
V: TRBV7-3
J: TRBJ1-2
size: few
length: 14
CDR3: CASSLGTGFTGYTF
DNA: TGTGCCAGCAGCTTAGGGACAGGGTTTACTGGCTACACCTTC

D: NA
V: TRBV29-1
J: TRBJ2-7
size: few
length: 11
CDR3: CSVENSYEQYF
DNA: TGCAGCGTTGAAAACAGCTACGAGCAGTACTTC